The 9 T cell receptor beta chains presented below share a single source sample, sequenced in a study of OX40 agonist ivuxolimab in advanced cancers. Library preparation employed the immunoSEQ multiplex PCR assay. The immuneACCESS repertoire file appears here via TCRdb, limited to in-frame rearrangements. These files lack a portion of the clones; in checked studies, under half of the deficit traces to unresolved V genes, and the cause of the others is not known. Present in this sample are roughly 81,000 clones, about 94% of which were seen just once. The ten largest clones take up approximately 9.9% of the sample. This material consisted of CD4+ or CD8+ T cells sorted from blood, taken in a trial of the OX40 agonist ivuxolimab. The source is an adult with an advanced solid tumor such as melanoma, head and neck, liver or kidney cancer.

The chain has TRBV2 and TRBJ2-7; D may be TRBD2 (6 bases). This CDR3 region has 13 residues. CDR1 SNHLY and CDR2 FYNNEI come from the germline V gene. V was cut by 10 bases and J by 0 bases, with 13 bases left in between. The CDR3 sequence: CATKGLTSYEQYF. The DNA for the CDR3 is TGTGCCACCAAGGGACTTACCTCCTACGAGCAGTACTTC.

The CDR3 region is CASSEQGYSGSEQFF. The CDR3 coding sequence is TGTGCCAGCAGCGAACAGGGGTATTCGGGGAGTGAGCAGTTCTTC. The V call is TRBV7-9, the J call TRBJ2-1, with 7 nucleotides matching TRBD1. CDR1 SEHNR and CDR2 FQNEAQ come from the germline V gene (reference sequence). The CDR3 runs 15 residues. J lost 9 bases, V lost 5 bases, and 13 bases had no gene match.

This clone was counted a single time. The genes are TRBV13 and TRBJ2-7; possible D gene TRBD2, 7 bases. Germline CDR1 and CDR2: PRHDT and FYEKMQ (reference sequence). Trimming shortened V by 5 bases and J by 2 bases, and 13 bases separated the two germline ends. The CDR3 has 14 amino acids. The CDR3 sequence: CASSPPGGAYEQYF. The CDR3 DNA reads as TGTGCCAGCAGCCCCCCGGGGGGCGCCTACGAGCAGTACTTC.

This rearrangement joins TRBV9 to TRBJ2-2, with 10 bases that match TRBD2. Germline CDR1 reads SGDLS; CDR2 reads YYNGEE. The ends lost 1 base at V and 4 bases at J; junction bases unmatched: 1. The CDR3 loop spans 15 amino acids. In DNA form, the CDR3 reads TGTGCCAGCAGCGTAAGCGGGAGGGCCACCGGGGAGCTGTTTTTT. Its translation is CASSVSGRATGELFF.

The chain is built from TRBV30 and TRBJ2-1; 7 nucleotides line up with TRBD2. The CDR3 has 14 residues. The junction had 8 bases not matched to a gene; V was cut back by 3 bases and J by 6 bases. Germline-derived CDR1 and CDR2 are GTSNPN and SVGIG (reference sequence). The CDR3 nucleotides are TGTGCCTGGAGCGGCCCGACTAGCATCAATGAGCAGTTCTTC. As protein: CAWSGPTSINEQFF.

The chain links TRBV28 to TRBJ2-3; 8 nucleotides line up with TRBD2. Per the germline V gene, CDR1 is MDHEN and CDR2 is SYDVKM. The CDR3 runs 18 residues. Trimming at V came to 5 bases and at J to 5 bases, leaving 18 bases not matched to a gene. The CDR3 coding sequence is TGTGCCAGCAGTCCCTCCACGGGACTAGTGTATCGGGGAGATACGCAGTATTTT. This sequence encodes CASSPSTGLVYRGDTQYF.

The CDR3 spells CASSLAGVYNEQFF. The CDR3 DNA sequence: TGTGCCAGCAGCTTAGCGGGGGTCTACAATGAGCAGTTCTTC. The V call is TRBV13, the J call TRBJ2-1; possibly TRBD2 for D (6 bases). This CDR3 contains 14 residues. With 1 base removed from V and 3 bases from J, the gap between germline ends came to 7 bases. Germline loops: CDR1 PRHDT, CDR2 FYEKMQ (reference sequence).

This clone was seen just once. The rearrangement uses TRBV5-8 and TRBJ2-7, with TRBD2 identical over 7 bases. Trimming at V came to 5 bases and at J to 3 bases, leaving 5 bases not matched to a gene. The CDR3 is made up of 13 amino acids. Looked up from germline, CDR1 is SGHTS and CDR2 is YDEGEE. The CDR3 loop reads CASRLTGGYEQYF. In DNA form, the CDR3 reads TGTGCCAGCAGACTGACGGGAGGCTACGAGCAGTACTTC. Combining the CDR3 with reference TRBV5-8 and TRBJ2-7 gives the whole variable domain EAGVTQSPTHLIKTRGQQATLRCSPISGHTSVYWYQQALGLGLQFLLWYDEGEERNRGNFPPRFSGRQFPNYSSELNVNALELEDSALYLCASRLTGGYEQYFGPGTRLTVT.

The genes are TRBV4-2 and TRBJ2-1; a weak D match, TRBD2 (6 bases). V lost 0 bases and J 3 bases, leaving 12 bases between the germline ends. Germline assignment: CDR1 LGHNA and CDR2 YNFKEQ. The CDR3 is 16 residues long. CDR3 DNA: TGTGCCAGCAGCCAAGATCCCCTAGCGCTCTACAATGAGCAGTTCTTC. Protein: CASSQDPLALYNEQFF.